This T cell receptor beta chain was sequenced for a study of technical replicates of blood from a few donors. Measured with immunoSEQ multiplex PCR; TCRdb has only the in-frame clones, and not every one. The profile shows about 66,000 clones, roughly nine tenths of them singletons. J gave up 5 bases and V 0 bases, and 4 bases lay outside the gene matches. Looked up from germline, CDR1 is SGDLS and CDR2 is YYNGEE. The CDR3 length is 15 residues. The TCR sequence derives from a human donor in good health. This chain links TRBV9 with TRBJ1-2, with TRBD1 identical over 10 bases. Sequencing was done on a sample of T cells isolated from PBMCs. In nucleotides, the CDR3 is TGTGCCAGCAGCGTAGACCGGGACAGGGGTTATGGCTACACCTTC. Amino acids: CASSVDRDRGYGYTF.